The present T cell receptor (beta chain) was sequenced within a study of cytomegalovirus exposure and HLA in healthy donors. Germline V CDR1 and CDR2: MGHRA, YSYEKL. This CDR3 is built from 20 residues. J was trimmed by 1 base and V by 0 bases; bases with no gene match: 18. The PCR made use of 60 Vbeta and 13 Jbeta primers. Only in-frame clones appear in the TCRdb table, and some are missing; sequencing was by immunoSEQ multiplex PCR. This sample has around 75,000 clones, with roughly three quarters found just once. Overall study findings and caveats: TCR beta V segments were, for the most part, productive about 90% or about 30% of the time in an earlier analysis. By a later analysis, the bulk of CMV-associated TCR beta chains appeared HLA-restricted. A few chains tied to CMV proved CMV antigen-specific in vitro.

Notes on this clone: Its antigen is unknown.

The chain has TRBV4-1 and TRBJ2-7, with 7 bases that match TRBD1. The sequencing sample was made of PBMCs. The clonotype originates from a man between 18 and 35 years old in good health and CMV-seronegative. The CDR3: CASSQERVEGAQARSYEQYF. As DNA, the CDR3 is TGCGCCAGCAGCCAAGAGAGGGTCGAGGGGGCGCAAGCCCGGTCCTACGAGCAGTACTTC.